This TCR beta chain was found in a study of preoperative IRX-2 immunotherapy in early breast cancer. The protocol was immunoSEQ multiplex PCR, while the TCRdb copy is restricted to in-frame clones and leaves out a portion. The sample includes around 35,000 clones, 90% to 95% of them seen just once. The CDR3 runs 14 residues. Trimming left V 6 bases short and J 0 bases short, with 10 bases between. Looked up from germline, CDR1 is MNHNS and CDR2 is SASEGT. Treatment denoted: preoperative locoregional IRX-2 cytokine immunotherapy. The rearrangement uses TRBV6-1 and TRBJ2-3; a weak D match, TRBD1 (6 bases). The sample was taken from a patient treated with IRX-2 immunotherapy. This receptor was obtained from a human donor with breast cancer. CDR3 bases: TGTGCCAGCAGCCTACAGGGTAGCACAGATACGCAGTATTTT. Translating gives CASSLQGSTDTQYF.